The 21 T cell receptor beta chains below all came from one sample that was sequenced in a study of Tregs in tolerant kidney transplant recipients. Method: immunoSEQ multiplex PCR; TCRdb's copy keeps in-frame clones and lacks some. In all, the sample yields 5,800 or so clones. The nonmyeloablative bone marrow transplants came from related graft donors, with transient mixed chimerism. Specimen: CD4+ T cells from blood (PBMCs), collected 6 months after the transplant. Receptor source: a human patient who received a combined kidney and bone marrow transplant. Some T cells may originate from the graft donor.

Worth noting for this clone: The CDR3 goes on 3 residues after the read ends, and that part is filled in from the germline J gene. This sequence joins TRBV7-2 and TRBJ1-2, with a possible D match to TRBD1 (5 bases). CDR1 and CDR2 (germline): SGHTA, FQGNSA. The CDR3 totals 17 residues. The V and J ends lost 0 bases and 4 bases respectively, with 18 bases between them. The CDR3 is CASSLATPDTSTYGYTF. The CDR3 bases that were read are TGTGCCAGCAGCTTAGCGACGCCGGACACCTCCACCTATGGC.

This clone is deemed medium-sized by its frequency. The CDR3: CASGLAGGFTDTQYF. CDR3 bases read: TGTGCCAGCGGACTAGCGGGAGGGTTCACAGATACG. The chain carries TRBV5-6 and TRBJ2-3, with 15 bases fitting TRBD2. The read ends 3 residues before the CDR3 terminus; that terminus is restored from the germline J gene. Trimming cost V 7 bases and J 2 bases; bases outside gene matches: 2. The germline CDR1 and CDR2 sequences are SGHDT and YYEEEE. This CDR3 is built from 15 residues.

About this clone: The read finishes 3 residues shy of the CDR3 end, and the germline J gene is used to complete it. This chain connects TRBV10-3 to TRBJ1-2; 9 bases line up with TRBD1. Germline values: CDR1 ENHRY, CDR2 SYGVKD. V trimming: 2 bases; J trimming: 0 bases; junction bases outside the gene matches: 4. The CDR3 extends over 16 amino acids. The CDR3 sequence: CAISETGTGTNYGYTF. The CDR3 bases that were read are TGTGCCATCAGTGAGACCGGGACAGGGACTAACTATGGC.

Notes on this clone: Read sequence stops 3 residues before the CDR3 end, and the germline J gene provides the missing end. The V gene is TRBV11-2, the J gene TRBJ2-1; a weak D match, TRBD2 (5 bases). The germline gives CDR1 SGHAT, CDR2 FQNNGV. Trimming cost V 5 bases and J 9 bases, with 14 bases left between them. The CDR3 contains 13 residues. The CDR3 is CASSQERTGEQFF. The covered CDR3 bases are TGTGCCAGCAGCCAGGAGAGGACTGGTGAG.

CDR3 residues: CSAHLGHLNSPLHF. The CDR3 bases that were read are TGCAGTGCTCACCTCGGACACCTGAATTCACCC. The genes are TRBV20-1 and TRBJ1-6, with TRBD1 as a possible D gene (5 bases). The CDR3 end is not reached by the read, which stops 3 residues before it; the germline J gene fills it in. Between the trimmed V and J ends, which lost 5 bases and 7 bases, there was a span of 15 bases. Germline V gives CDR1 DFQATT, CDR2 SNEGSKA (reference sequence). This CDR3 region has 14 residues.

Notes on this clone: The missing CDR3 end, 3 residues past where the read stops, is filled in from the germline J gene. The chain is built from TRBV18 and TRBJ1-1; possibly TRBD1 for D (6 bases). The CDR3 is 15 residues long. The V gene lost 0 bases and the J gene lost 1 base, with 9 bases spanning the gap. The germline gives CDR1 KGHSH, CDR2 LQKENI. Partial CDR3 DNA: TGTGCCAGCTCACCACCCGGGGGGGCGAACACTGAA. Translated, it gives CASSPPGGANTE. The full CDR3 is CASSPPGGANTEAFF. The full variable domain, its missing parts supplied by reference TRBV18 and TRBJ1-1, is NAGVMQNPRHLVRRRGQEARLRCSPMKGHSHVYWYRQLPEEGLKFMVYLQKENIIDESGMPKERFSAEFPKEGPSILRIQQVVRGDSAAYFCASSPPGGANTEAFFGQGTRLTVV.

Its frequency marks this clone as medium-sized. The CDR3 end lies 3 residues beyond the end of the read and is filled in from the germline J gene. This chain uses TRBV4-2 with TRBJ1-6; D not resolved. CDR1 LGHNA and CDR2 YNFKEQ come from the germline V gene. There are 13 residues in the CDR3. CDR3 DNA (partial): TGTGCCAGCAGCCAAGATAGGCAGGTGGCC. This translates into CASSQDRQVA. The complete CDR3 sequence is CASSQDRQVALHF.

Worth noting for this clone: The sequence runs out 3 residues before the end of the CDR3; the remainder is reconstructed from the germline J gene. V is TRBV5-6 and J is TRBJ1-2, with a possible D match to TRBD1 (5 bases). Germline CDR1 is SGHDT and CDR2 is YYEEEE. The V and J ends lost 5 bases and 5 bases respectively, with 7 bases between them. This CDR3 contains 11 residues. The sequenced part of the CDR3 DNA is TGTGCCAGCAGACGGGGGTATGGC. As protein: CASRRGYG. The whole CDR3 reads CASRRGYGYTF.

Of note for this clone: The observed sequence ends 3 residues before the CDR3 terminus, with the missing tail filled in from the germline J gene. The chain carries TRBV27 and TRBJ2-3, with D tentatively TRBD2 (5 bases). Looked up from germline, CDR1 is MNHEY and CDR2 is SMNVEV (reference sequence). The CDR3 has 13 amino acids. Trimming removed 6 bases from V and 5 bases from J, with 12 bases in between. The CDR3 DNA, read in part, is TGTGCCAGCAGATTCTCTCGGGGAGATACG. Translating it yields CASRFSRGDT. The complete CDR3 sequence is CASRFSRGDTQYF.

In regard to this clone: The sequenced fragment ends 3 residues before the CDR3 boundary, so the rest is inferred from the germline J gene. This chain connects TRBV20-1 to TRBJ2-1; 9 bases line up with TRBD2. The CDR3 has 14 residues. Germline trimming cut 6 bases from V and 4 bases from J; bases unmatched to any gene: 7. Germline V gives CDR1 DFQATT, CDR2 SNEGSKA (reference sequence). CDR3 DNA (partial): TGCAGTGCGATCCTAGCGGGGATTTACAATGAG. Amino acids: CSAILAGIYNE. The whole CDR3 protein reads CSAILAGIYNEQFF.

About this clone: The read terminates 3 residues before the CDR3 end, so the remaining end is supplied by the germline J gene. This chain joins TRBV3-1 (or the pseudogene TRBV3-2) and TRBJ2-1; D ambiguous. CDR1 is LGHDT, CDR2 YNNKEL, per germline (reference sequence). The CDR3 contains 13 residues. Trimming shortened V by 0 bases and J by 5 bases, and 5 bases separated the two germline ends. The CDR3 region is CASSQDRHNEQFF. The sequenced part of the CDR3 DNA is TGTGCCAGCAGCCAAGACAGGCACAATGAG.

Turning to this clone: The CDR3 end lies 3 residues beyond the end of the read and is filled in from the germline J gene. The chain has TRBV19 and TRBJ1-5; TRBD1 aligns across 9 bases. Germline-derived CDR1 and CDR2 are LNHDA and SQIVND (reference sequence). V was clipped by 4 bases and J by 2 bases; unmatched bases: 12. The CDR3 contains 18 residues. The covered CDR3 bases are TGTGCCAGTAGTAGCGGGACAGGGCTAGCGCAAGGCAATCAGCCC. Protein sequence: CASSSGTGLAQGNQP. The whole CDR3 protein reads CASSSGTGLAQGNQPQHF.

About this clone: The sequenced fragment ends 3 residues before the CDR3 boundary, so the rest is inferred from the germline J gene. The chain carries TRBV6-1 and TRBJ2-2; D is unresolved. Looked up from germline, CDR1 is MNHNS and CDR2 is SASEGT. V was clipped by 2 bases and J by 6 bases, with 10 bases between them. This CDR3 has 14 residues. Partial CDR3 DNA: TGTGCCAGCAGTGAAAGGCCGAGTCCCGGGGAG. Protein product: CASSERPSPGE. The full CDR3 is CASSERPSPGELFF.

As for this clone: The CDR3 is cut off 3 residues early in the read; its end comes from the germline J gene. J is TRBJ2-3 and V is TRBV11-3; D is unclear. The CDR3 totals 13 residues. V was trimmed by 3 bases and J by 4 bases, leaving 8 bases between them. CDR1 SGHNT and CDR2 YENEEA come from the germline V gene. The CDR3 loop is CASSFVPADTQYF. The DNA read from the CDR3 is TGTGCCAGCAGCTTCGTGCCGGCAGATACG.

CDR3 bases read: TGTACCAGCAGCATGACTATTACAGATACG. It translates to CTSSMTITDT. The full CDR3 reads CTSSMTITDTQYF. This sequence joins TRBV7-2 and TRBJ2-3; a possible D gene is TRBD2 (5 bases). The read finishes 3 residues shy of the CDR3 end, and the germline J gene is used to complete it. Germline CDR1 is SGHTA and CDR2 is FQGNSA. Trimming stripped 5 bases from V and 3 bases from J, with 9 bases between. This CDR3 is built from 13 residues.

With respect to this clone: The DNA ends 3 residues before the CDR3 does, and the rest of the CDR3 is filled in from the germline J gene. V is TRBV12-3 or TRBV12-4 and J is TRBJ2-2; 7 bases agree with TRBD1. The CDR3 runs 14 residues. V trimming: 5 bases; J trimming: 5 bases; junction bases outside the gene matches: 5. The CDR3 DNA, read in part, is TGTGCCAGCAGTGGTGACAGGGTTACCGGGGAG. Encoded protein: CASSGDRVTGE. The complete CDR3 reads CASSGDRVTGELFF.

Frequency places this clone as medium-sized. The read finishes 3 residues shy of the CDR3 end, and the germline J gene is used to complete it. V and J are TRBV13 and TRBJ2-7; possibly TRBD1 for D (5 bases). This CDR3 is built from 12 residues. Trimming removed 1 base from V and 4 bases from J, with 5 bases in between. CDR1 PRHDT and CDR2 FYEKMQ come from the germline V gene (reference sequence). The part of the CDR3 DNA that was read is TGTGCCAGCAGCTTAGAGGGGTACGAG. This codes for CASSLEGYE. The complete CDR3 reads CASSLEGYEQYF.

This clone is identified as medium-sized (0.01 to 0.1%) from frequency. The read ends 3 residues before the CDR3 terminus; that terminus is restored from the germline J gene. The rearrangement joins TRBV30 to TRBJ2-5; no clear D gene. V was cut by 4 bases and J by 2 bases, with 5 bases left in between. The CDR3 runs 11 residues. Germline V gives CDR1 GTSNPN, CDR2 SVGIG (reference sequence). This CDR3 is CAWTVQETQYF. Partial CDR3 DNA: TGTGCCTGGACGGTACAAGAGACC. Using reference TRBV30 and TRBJ2-5 for the parts outside the CDR3, the full variable domain is SQTIHQWPATLVQPVGSPLSLECTVEGTSNPNLYWYRQAAGRGLQLLFYSVGIGQISSEVPQNLSASRPQDRQFILSSKKLLLSDSGFYLCAWTVQETQYFGPGTRLLVL.

A note on this clone: The sequence runs out 3 residues before the end of the CDR3; the remainder is reconstructed from the germline J gene. The chain uses TRBV7-9 and TRBJ2-3; D remains unclear. Germline CDR1 reads SEHNR; CDR2 reads FQNEAQ (reference sequence). The CDR3 is made up of 15 amino acids. Trimming shortened V by 0 bases and J by 4 bases, and 11 bases separated the two germline ends. CDR3 DNA (partial): TGTGCCAGCAGCTTAGCGGTATCGGTTGCAGATACG. Translation gives CASSLAVSVADT. The CDR3, in full, reads CASSLAVSVADTQYF.

A remark on this clone: Coverage ceases 3 residues before the CDR3 finishes, and the germline J gene fills in the end. The J gene is TRBJ2-5, the V gene TRBV4-2, with a tentative D call TRBD1 (7 bases). The CDR3 sequence is 15 residues long. V lost 5 bases and J lost 3, with 16 bases in between. Germline CDR1 LGHNA, CDR2 YNFKEQ. CDR3 bases read: TGTGCCAGCAGCAAGACAGGGAGGACCAAAGAGACC. As protein: CASSKTGRTKET. The whole CDR3 region reads CASSKTGRTKETQYF.

In regard to this clone: The read is 3 residues too short to cover the CDR3 end, so that end is filled in from the germline J gene. The chain has TRBV19 and TRBJ2-7; 9 positions agree with TRBD1. The CDR3 covers 14 residues. Trimming took 5 bases from V and 2 from J; bases not matched to a gene: 4. Germline CDR1 is LNHDA and CDR2 is SQIVND (reference sequence). The part of the CDR3 DNA that was read is TGTGCCAGTAGTCAGGGGACAGGGCCCTACGAG. The encoded protein is CASSQGTGPYE. The whole CDR3 reads CASSQGTGPYEQYF.